This T cell receptor (beta chain) was found in a study of tumor-infiltrating lymphocytes in primary liver carcinoma. In regard to this clonotype: This likely comes from a read error, as the CDR3 has no conserved phenylalanine or tryptophan at its end.

From germline, CDR1 is SGHRS and CDR2 YFSETQ. This CDR3 has 15 amino acids. The tissue used was unsorted bulk material of about 19-33 mg. RNA and DNA were co-extracted from it with the AllPrep DNA/RNA mini kit. The investigators made TCR beta cDNA from approximately 500 ng total RNA, using a constant-region primer. Researchers made the TCR beta libraries by running three nested multiplex PCR rounds with slightly modified ARM-PCR. Running 10 cycles apiece, the first two PCR rounds relied on TRBV1-TRBV30 forward primers together with a C-beta reverse primer. One entry per CDR3 protein results from TCRdb running MiXCR on the multiplex PCR reads. This sample yields some 120,000 distinct CDR3 sequences, of which 64% are seen a single time; roughly 7.9% belongs to the top ten.

The chain joins TRBV5-1 to TRBJ2-7; D tentatively reads TRBD1 or TRBD2 (5 bases each). The sequence came from a woman aged 55 to 70 with primary liver carcinoma and hepatitis B virus infection. Sequenced sample: liver tumor tissue from sampling region 3. As to subset: tumor region T3, left-lateral pole. In nucleotides, the CDR3 is TGCGCCAGCAGCCCCGGGACGATGAGCTCCTACGAACAGTACTTA. This encodes CASSPGTMSSYEQYL.